This TCR beta chain was retrieved from a study of OX40 agonist ivuxolimab in advanced cancers. This clone was detected only once. TCRdb's table, derived via immunoSEQ multiplex PCR, lists solely in-frame clones and lacks some. The data hold about 79,000 clones, with approximately 80% observed a single time. Trimming removed 0 bases at V and 4 bases at J, with 13 bases between. CDR3 length: 15 residues. Germline values: CDR1 WNHNN, CDR2 SYGVQD (reference sequence). The clonotype was recovered from an adult with an advanced solid tumor such as melanoma, head and neck, liver or kidney cancer. The sample in question was CD4+ or CD8+ T cells sorted from blood, obtained in a trial of the OX40 agonist ivuxolimab. The V and J genes are TRBV10-1 and TRBJ2-7; perhaps TRBD1 as D (7 bases). The CDR3 nucleotides are TGCGCCAGCAGTGAGTCGGAGGGGGCGTTATACGAGCAGTACTTC. Its protein product is CASSESEGALYEQYF.